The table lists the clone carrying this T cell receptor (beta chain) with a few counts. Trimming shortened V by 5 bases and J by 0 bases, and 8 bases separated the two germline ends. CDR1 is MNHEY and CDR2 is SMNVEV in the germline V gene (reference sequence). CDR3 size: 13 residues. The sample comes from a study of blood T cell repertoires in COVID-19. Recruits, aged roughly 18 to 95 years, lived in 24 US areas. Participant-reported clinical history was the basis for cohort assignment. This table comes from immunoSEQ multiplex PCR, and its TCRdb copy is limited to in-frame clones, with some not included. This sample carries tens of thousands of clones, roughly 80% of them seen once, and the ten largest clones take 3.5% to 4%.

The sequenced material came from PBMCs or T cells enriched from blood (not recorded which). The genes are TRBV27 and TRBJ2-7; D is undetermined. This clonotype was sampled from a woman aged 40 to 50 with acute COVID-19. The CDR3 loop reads CASSPDFSYEQYF. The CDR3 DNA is TGTGCCAGCAGTCCAGACTTCTCCTACGAGCAGTACTTC.